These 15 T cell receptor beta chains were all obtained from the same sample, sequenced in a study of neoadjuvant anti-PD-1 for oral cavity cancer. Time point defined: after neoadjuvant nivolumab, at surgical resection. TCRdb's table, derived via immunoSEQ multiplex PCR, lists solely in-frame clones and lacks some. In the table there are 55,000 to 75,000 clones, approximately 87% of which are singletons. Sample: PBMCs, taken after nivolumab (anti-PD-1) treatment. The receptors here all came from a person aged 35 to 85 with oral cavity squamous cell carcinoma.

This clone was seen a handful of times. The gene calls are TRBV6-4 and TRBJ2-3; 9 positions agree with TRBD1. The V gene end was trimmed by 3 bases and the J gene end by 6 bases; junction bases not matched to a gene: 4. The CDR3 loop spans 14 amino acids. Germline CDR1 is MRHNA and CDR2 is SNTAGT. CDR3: CASSETGGADTQYF. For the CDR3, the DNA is TGTGCCAGCAGTGAGACAGGGGGGGCGGATACGCAGTATTTT.

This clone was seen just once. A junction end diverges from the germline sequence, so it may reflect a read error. CDR3 loop: CSTRGEQYF. The CDR3 nucleotides are TGCTCCACAAGGGGCGAGCAGTACTTC. This chain joins TRBV7-6 and TRBJ2-7, with TRBD1 as a possible D gene (5 bases). This CDR3 spans 9 amino acids. Germline values: CDR1 SGHVS, CDR2 FNYEAQ.

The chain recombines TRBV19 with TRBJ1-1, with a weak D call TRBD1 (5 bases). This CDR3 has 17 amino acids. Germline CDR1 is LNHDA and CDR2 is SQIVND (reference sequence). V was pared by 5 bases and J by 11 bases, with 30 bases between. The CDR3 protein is CASSPLGGGSSRPVAFF. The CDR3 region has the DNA TGTGCCAGTAGTCCACTCGGGGGAGGGTCCTCTCGTCCCGTTGCTTTCTTT. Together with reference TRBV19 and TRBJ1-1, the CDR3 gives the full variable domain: DGGITQSPKYLFRKEGQNVTLSCEQNLNHDAMYWYRQDPGQGLRLIYYSQIVNDFQKGDIAEGYSVSREKKESFPLTVTSAQKNPTAFYLCASSPLGGGSSRPVAFFGQGTRLTVV.

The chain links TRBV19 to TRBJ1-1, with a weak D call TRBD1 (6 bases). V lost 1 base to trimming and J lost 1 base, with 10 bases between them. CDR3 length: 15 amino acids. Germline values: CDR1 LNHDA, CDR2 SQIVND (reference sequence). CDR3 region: CASSIGQVSNTEAFF. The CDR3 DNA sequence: TGTGCCAGTAGTATAGGACAGGTCTCGAACACTGAAGCTTTCTTT. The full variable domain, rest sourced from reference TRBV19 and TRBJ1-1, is DGGITQSPKYLFRKEGQNVTLSCEQNLNHDAMYWYRQDPGQGLRLIYYSQIVNDFQKGDIAEGYSVSREKKESFPLTVTSAQKNPTAFYLCASSIGQVSNTEAFFGQGTRLTVV.

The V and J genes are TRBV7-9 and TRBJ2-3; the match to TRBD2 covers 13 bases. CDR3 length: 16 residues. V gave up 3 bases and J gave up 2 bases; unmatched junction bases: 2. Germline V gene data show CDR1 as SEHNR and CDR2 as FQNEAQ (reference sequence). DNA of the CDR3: TGTGCCAGCAGCTTGGGACTAGCGGGACCCACAGATACGCAGTATTTT. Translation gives CASSLGLAGPTDTQYF.

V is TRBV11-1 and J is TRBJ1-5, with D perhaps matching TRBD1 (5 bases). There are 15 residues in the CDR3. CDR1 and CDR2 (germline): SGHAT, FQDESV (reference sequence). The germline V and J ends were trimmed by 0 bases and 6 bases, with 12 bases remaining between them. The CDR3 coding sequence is TGTGCCAGCAGCTTAGCGCCGGGGGTCGGTCAGCCCCAGCATTTT. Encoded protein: CASSLAPGVGQPQHF.

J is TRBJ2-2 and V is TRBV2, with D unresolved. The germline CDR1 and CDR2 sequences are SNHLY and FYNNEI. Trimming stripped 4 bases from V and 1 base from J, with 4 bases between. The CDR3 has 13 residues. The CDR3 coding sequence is TGTGCCAGCAGTGTTGAGAACACCGGGGAGCTGTTTTTT. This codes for CASSVENTGELFF.

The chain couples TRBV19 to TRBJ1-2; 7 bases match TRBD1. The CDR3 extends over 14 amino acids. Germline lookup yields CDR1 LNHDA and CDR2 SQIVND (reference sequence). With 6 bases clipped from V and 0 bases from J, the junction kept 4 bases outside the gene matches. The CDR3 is CASSLGTANYGYTF. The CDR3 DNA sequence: TGTGCCAGTAGCCTTGGGACAGCTAACTATGGCTACACCTTC.

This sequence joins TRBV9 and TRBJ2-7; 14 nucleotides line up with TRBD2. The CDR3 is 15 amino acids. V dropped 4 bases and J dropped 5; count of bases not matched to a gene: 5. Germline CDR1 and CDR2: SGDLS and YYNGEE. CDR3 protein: CASSIGTSGGNEQYF. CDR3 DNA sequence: TGTGCCAGCAGCATTGGGACTAGCGGGGGCAACGAGCAGTACTTC.

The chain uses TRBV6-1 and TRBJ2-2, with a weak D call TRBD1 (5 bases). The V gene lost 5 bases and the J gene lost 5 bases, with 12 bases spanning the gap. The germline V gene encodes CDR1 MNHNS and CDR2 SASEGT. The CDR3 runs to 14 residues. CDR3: CASSPGWRTGELFF. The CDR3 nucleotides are TGTGCCAGCAGTCCAGGGTGGCGGACCGGGGAGCTGTTTTTT.

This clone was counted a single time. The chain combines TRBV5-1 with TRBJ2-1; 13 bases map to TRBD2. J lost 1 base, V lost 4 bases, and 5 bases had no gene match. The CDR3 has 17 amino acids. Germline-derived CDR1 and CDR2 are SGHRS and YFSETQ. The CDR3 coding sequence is TGCGCCAGCAGCATAAGACTAGCGGGAGGTTCCTACAATGAGCAGTTCTTC. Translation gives CASSIRLAGGSYNEQFF.

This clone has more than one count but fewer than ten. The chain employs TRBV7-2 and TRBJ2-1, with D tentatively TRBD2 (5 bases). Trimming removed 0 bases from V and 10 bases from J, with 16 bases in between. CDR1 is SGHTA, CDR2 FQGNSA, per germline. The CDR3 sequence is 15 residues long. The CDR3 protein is CASSLAGVAGVEQFF. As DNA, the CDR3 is TGTGCCAGCAGCTTAGCGGGAGTAGCCGGAGTGGAGCAGTTCTTC.

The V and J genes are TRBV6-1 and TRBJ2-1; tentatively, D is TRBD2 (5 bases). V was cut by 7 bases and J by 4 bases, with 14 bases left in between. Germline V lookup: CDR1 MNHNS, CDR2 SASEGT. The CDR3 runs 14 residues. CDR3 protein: CASTRGPGYNEQFF. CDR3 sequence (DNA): TGTGCCAGCACCCGAGGGCCCGGGTACAATGAGCAGTTCTTC.

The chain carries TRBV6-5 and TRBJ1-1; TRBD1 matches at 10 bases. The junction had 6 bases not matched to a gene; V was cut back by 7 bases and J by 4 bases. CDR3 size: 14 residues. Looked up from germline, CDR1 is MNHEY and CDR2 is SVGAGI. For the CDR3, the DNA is TGTGCCAGCACCGCAGGACAGGGGGTCACTGAAGCTTTCTTT. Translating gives CASTAGQGVTEAFF.

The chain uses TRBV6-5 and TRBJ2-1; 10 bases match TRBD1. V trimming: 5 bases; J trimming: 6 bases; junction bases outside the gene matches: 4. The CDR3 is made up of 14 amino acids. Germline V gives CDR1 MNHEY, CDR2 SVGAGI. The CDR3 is CASSRDRGPNEQFF. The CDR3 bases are TGTGCCAGCAGTCGGGACAGGGGCCCCAATGAGCAGTTCTTC.